This T cell receptor (beta chain) derives from a study of T cell repertoires in cytomegalovirus infection. The CDR3 length is 15 residues. The V gene's germline CDR1 is MNHEY and CDR2 SVGAGI. After removal of 5 bases from V and 2 bases from J, the junction contained 8 bases not matched to a gene. TCRdb redid the calling of the reads with MiXCR, one entry per CDR3 protein. The sample yields nearly 450,000 distinct CDR3 sequences, 25% to 40% seen once. There are many counts of this clonotype. The TCR originated in a human donor in good health (CMV status not recorded). Some clones in this sample may be carry-over from other donors' samples. Sequenced sample: PBMCs. This chain uses TRBV6-5 with TRBJ1-1; 7 nucleotides agree with TRBD1. CDR3 nucleotides: TGTGCCAGCAGTCCCGGGACAGTAGATAACACTGAAGCTTTCTTT. This codes for CASSPGTVDNTEAFF.